The source of this T cell receptor (beta chain) is a study of T cells in tuberculosis. V was clipped by 3 bases and J by 2 bases, with 11 bases between them. The germline gives CDR1 SQVTM, CDR2 ANQGSEA. There are 13 residues in the CDR3. Sequencing was performed with immunoSEQ multiplex PCR; in TCRdb, only in-frame clones are kept and a portion is missing. Of about 35,000 clones in the sample, about 90% are singletons; the top ten hold approximately 8.1%. In its sample, this clone was seen once. Material for sequencing was PBMCs. The source is a donor aged 10 to 29 with latent tuberculosis or without tuberculosis infection. Some clones in this sample may be carry-over from other donors' samples. The chain joins TRBV29-1 to TRBJ2-7; TRBD1 is a possible D gene (6 bases). CDR3 protein: CSVEGDTTYEQYF. CDR3 nucleotides: TGCAGCGTTGAGGGGGACACCACCTACGAGCAGTACTTC.